The T cell receptor beta chain described here comes from a study of cytomegalovirus exposure and HLA in healthy donors. Concerning this clone itself: The junction differs from germline at one of its ends, possibly a read error.

PCR involved 60 Vbeta and 13 Jbeta primers. Sequencing used immunoSEQ multiplex PCR; TCRdb keeps in-frame clones, though not all of them. The table lists around 130,000 clones, approximately 85% of them singletons, with about 6.7% in the top ten. CDR3 length: 16 amino acids. The germline gives CDR1 SSHAT, CDR2 FNYEAQ (reference sequence). The rearrangement uses TRBV7-7 and TRBJ2-7, with 9 bases identical to TRBD1. The specimen sequenced was PBMCs. This TCR came from a woman aged 25 to 39 in good health and CMV-seropositive. In DNA, the CDR3 is TGTGCTAGCAGCCCGAACCCGGGACAGGGACTCTACGAGCAGTACTTC. As protein: CASSPNPGQGLYEQYF.